This T cell receptor (beta chain) was captured by sequencing in a study of Graves' ophthalmopathy and Graves' hyperthyroidism. TCR beta CDR3 regions were amplified from RNA transcripts. HTBI primers served in a first-round RT-PCR, which a second-round multiplex PCR followed. TCRdb re-called the multiplex PCR reads through MiXCR, storing one row per CDR3 protein. The table has 1 million to 1.3 million distinct CDR3 sequences, 35% to 40% seen once. This CDR3 is built from 15 residues. The V gene's germline CDR1 is WNHNN and CDR2 SYGVQD (reference sequence). Trimming cost V 3 bases and J 8 bases, with 20 bases left between them. Patients were left out if they had other autoimmune diseases, uncontrolled infections, pregnancy or lactation. Study results and limitations: A model built from 13 signatures distinguished ophthalmopathy from stable hyperthyroidism with about 86% sensitivity and approximately 81% specificity. Most thyroid clonotypes expanded beyond 0.001 frequency were also found in blood.

As regards this clonotype: Its specificity is unknown.

V and J are TRBV10-1 and TRBJ2-7, with D perhaps matching TRBD1 (5 bases). The TCR sequence derives from an adult man with Graves' hyperthyroidism. Sequenced input: peripheral blood or thyroid tissue (not recorded which). CDR3 protein: CASSDDTPRVSKQYF. Here the CDR3 DNA reads TGCGCCAGCAGTGATGATACACCCAGGGTGTCGAAGCAGTACTTC.